These T cell receptor beta chains were read from a single sample in a study of blood T cell repertoires in COVID-19. Profiled with immunoSEQ multiplex PCR; TCRdb holds only in-frame clones, not every one. The sample includes over 350,000 clones, around 87% of them seen just once. The specimen was PBMCs or T cells enriched from blood (not recorded which). The source is a woman between 50 and 59 years old who had recovered from COVID-19. Each CDR3 is given with its conserved first and last residue. D genes are given only for firm matches. Size tells how often a clone was seen (once, few, many) or the class of an expanded clone, and some rows leave it out.

clone size	V gene	J gene	CDR3 length	D gene	CDR3 DNA	CDR3 protein
-	TRBV5-4	TRBJ2-5	15	-	TGTGCCAGCAGCTCGGAGGGCAGGTCCCAAGAGACCCAGTACTTC	CASSSEGRSQETQYF
-	TRBV11-3	TRBJ2-7	13	-	TGTGCCAGCAGCTTAGGGGAGTTCTACGAGCAGTACTTC	CASSLGEFYEQYF
once	TRBV5-1	TRBJ2-7	14	-	TGCGCCAGCAGCTTGGGGGCGGGTGCCTACGAGCAGTACTTC	CASSLGAGAYEQYF
-	TRBV9	TRBJ2-3	13	-	TGTGCCAGCAGCGGATGGGCCGCAGATACGCAGTATTTT	CASSGWAADTQYF
-	TRBV7-2	TRBJ1-4	15	-	TGTGCCAGCAGCGACCCCGGGACTCAGAATGAAAAACTGTTTTTT	CASSDPGTQNEKLFF
-	TRBV9	TRBJ1-1	15	TRBD1	TGTGCCAGCAGGTCTACAGGGGGCGGGGAGACTGAAGCTTTCTTT	CASRSTGGGETEAFF
once	TRBV30	TRBJ1-5	20	-	TGTGCCTGGACTCGGACCCGGGGGGACCCGGCGTTATATAGCAATCAGCCCCAGCATTTT	CAWTRTRGDPALYSNQPQHF
few	TRBV2	TRBJ1-6	13	-	TGTGCCAGCACCCTGCGAGGGAATTCACCCCTCCACTTT	CASTLRGNSPLHF
-	TRBV5-1	TRBJ1-2	15	TRBD1	TGCGCCAGCAGCCCCCGAGGACAGGGTAACTATGGCTACACCTTC	CASSPRGQGNYGYTF
-	TRBV10-3	TRBJ1-3	15	TRBD1	TGTGCCATCAGTGAGTCAGGGGGCGCGCGAAACACCATATATTTT	CAISESGGARNTIYF
-	TRBV5-1	TRBJ2-2	17	TRBD2	TGCGCCAGCAGCTTGGCACCTAGCGGGGGGCCCACCGGGGAGCTGTTTTTT	CASSLAPSGGPTGELFF
-	TRBV6-6	TRBJ2-1	20	TRBD1	TGTGCCAGCAGCCGGGACAGGGGAAACCTTCTCCTCCTAACCTACAATGAGCAGTTCTTC	CASSRDRGNLLLLTYNEQFF
-	TRBV7-9	TRBJ1-6	18	-	TGTGCCAGCAGCTTAAGGCGTCCGGGACTCCTTAATAATTCACCCCTCCACTTT	CASSLRRPGLLNNSPLHF
-	TRBV6-5	TRBJ1-3	15	-	TGTGCCAGCAGTTACGGCAGGTCGCTCGGAAACACCATATATTTT	CASSYGRSLGNTIYF
-	TRBV27	TRBJ1-4	17	-	TGTGCCAGCAAGCCCATAGGGGGGGGGCGGACTAATGAAAAACTGTTTTTT	CASKPIGGGRTNEKLFF
-	TRBV30	TRBJ1-4	13	TRBD1	TGTGCCTGCCTTCAGGGGGCGGATGAAAAACTGTTTTTT	CACLQGADEKLFF
-	TRBV29-1	TRBJ2-1	11	-	TGCAGCGGAGAAGTAAACAATGAGCAGTTCTTC	CSGEVNNEQFF
-	TRBV18	TRBJ1-1	14	-	TGTGCCAGCTCACCAGGACAGTCGAACACTGAAGCTTTCTTT	CASSPGQSNTEAFF
-	TRBV5-1	TRBJ2-7	14	-	TGCGCCAGCAGCTTGGAAGGACACACCTACGAGCAGTACTTC	CASSLEGHTYEQYF
-	TRBV18	TRBJ1-1	13	-	TGTGCCAGCTCACCCTCAGGGAACACTGAAGCTTTCTTT	CASSPSGNTEAFF
-	TRBV12-5	TRBJ1-3	16	-	TGTGCTAGTGGTTTGGCGTCAGGACTGTCTGGAAACACCATATATTTT	CASGLASGLSGNTIYF
-	TRBV5-1	TRBJ1-4	16	-	TGCGCCAGCAGCTTGAATAGGAGGGTGAATAATGAAAAACTGTTTTTT	CASSLNRRVNNEKLFF
-	TRBV28	TRBJ2-1	15	TRBD1	TGTGCCAGCAGTTTAAGGGACAGAACCTACAATGAGCAGTTCTTC	CASSLRDRTYNEQFF
-	TRBV6-5	TRBJ1-1	12	-	TGTGCCAGCCACCGACCGGGGTCTGAAGCTTTCTTT	CASHRPGSEAFF
-	TRBV6-1	TRBJ1-2	15	-	TGTGCCAGCAGTGAAGCTTGGGCGGGGGAATTAGGCTACACCTTC	CASSEAWAGELGYTF
-	TRBV7-8	TRBJ2-1	15	-	TGTGCCAGCAGCTTACGCCGGGACCACCAACGGGAGAAGTTCTTC	CASSLRRDHQREKFF
-	TRBV10-3	TRBJ1-2	13	-	TGTGCCATCAGACAGGGAGCTAACTATGGCTACACCTTC	CAIRQGANYGYTF
-	TRBV4-1	TRBJ2-7	15	TRBD1	TGCGCCAGCAGCCAAGATCTCGGGACAGGGTTCGAGCAGTACTTC	CASSQDLGTGFEQYF
-	TRBV5-1	TRBJ2-3	14	-	TGCGCCAGCAGCCTCTACAGGGCCCCAGATACGCAGTATTTT	CASSLYRAPDTQYF
-	TRBV28	TRBJ2-2	15	-	TGTGCCAGCGTCCCCGGAGACCGAGGGACCGGGGAGCTGTTTTTT	CASVPGDRGTGELFF
-	TRBV7-9	TRBJ1-4	17	-	TGTGCCAGCAGCTTAGGGGGGGTGGACGGACCATATGAAAAACTGTTTTTT	CASSLGGVDGPYEKLFF
few	TRBV27	TRBJ1-2	15	-	TGTGCCAGCAGCCGCACTAATAAGGGAGTAAATGGCTACACCTTC	CASSRTNKGVNGYTF
-	TRBV25-1	TRBJ1-1	15	TRBD1	TGTGCCAGCAGTGACCCCGGACAGGGAGGAACTGAAGCTTTCTTT	CASSDPGQGGTEAFF
-	TRBV11-3	TRBJ2-7	12	-	TGTGCCAGCAGCTTAGTCGGTGGCGAGCAGTACTTC	CASSLVGGEQYF
-	TRBV21-1	TRBJ1-5	16	-	TGTGCCAGCAGCATCCGGAACAGGGGCGTCAATCAGCCCCAGCATTTT	CASSIRNRGVNQPQHF
-	TRBV28	TRBJ1-1	15	-	TGTGCCAGCAGTTTGGGCGGGAACGCGAACACTGAAGCTTTCTTT	CASSLGGNANTEAFF
-	TRBV18	TRBJ1-2	14	TRBD1	TGTGCCAGCTCAGGGGACAGAACAGACTATGGCTACACCTTC	CASSGDRTDYGYTF
-	TRBV19	TRBJ1-5	18	-	TGTGCCAGTACCCTACAGAGAGAGGGCAGACCTTTCAATCAGCCCCAGCATTTT	CASTLQREGRPFNQPQHF
-	TRBV7-9	TRBJ1-1	16	-	TGTGCCAGCAGCGTAAGGTCTGGGCAGGGGAACACTGAAGCTTTCTTT	CASSVRSGQGNTEAFF
-	TRBV6-2/TRBV6-3	TRBJ1-1	18	-	TGTGCCAGCAGTTACTCTCTCCCCTGGAGGACAGAGCTTACTGAAGCTTTCTTT	CASSYSLPWRTELTEAFF
-	TRBV9	TRBJ2-7	14	-	TGTGCCAGCAGCGTAGGGGATATGGGGAGGGAGCAGTACTTC	CASSVGDMGREQYF
-	TRBV28	TRBJ1-5	13	-	TGTGCCAGCACGGGGGGTTTCGATCAGCCCCAGCATTTT	CASTGGFDQPQHF
-	TRBV28	TRBJ2-7	16	TRBD1	TGTGCCAGCAGTTTAGGGACAGGGCGGGGATGGGGGGAGCAGTACTTC	CASSLGTGRGWGEQYF
-	TRBV18	TRBJ1-1	14	TRBD1	TGTGCCAGCTCTCTCGGACAGGGGGTTGCTGAAGCTTTCTTT	CASSLGQGVAEAFF
-	TRBV9	TRBJ1-3	18	TRBD1	TGTGCCAGCAGCCTGGGGGCAGGGGGCGAACACTCTGGAAACACCATATATTTT	CASSLGAGGEHSGNTIYF
once	TRBV12-3/TRBV12-4	TRBJ1-5	13	TRBD1	TGTGCCAGCAGTAAACAGGGGAATCAGCCCCAGCATTTT	CASSKQGNQPQHF
-	TRBV9	TRBJ2-5	13	-	TGTGCCAGCAGCGTAGATGGTCAGGAGACCCAGTACTTC	CASSVDGQETQYF
-	TRBV3-1/TRBV3-2	TRBJ1-2	16	-	TGTGCCAGCAGCCAGGAGATAAGTCCCTTGATCTATGGCTACACCTTC	CASSQEISPLIYGYTF
-	TRBV4-1	TRBJ2-1	16	TRBD2	TGCGCCAGCAGCTCCCTGGGGGGGGGAGCCTACAATGAGCAGTTCTTC	CASSSLGGGAYNEQFF
-	TRBV2	TRBJ2-5	14	TRBD2	TGTGCCAGCAGTCGGAGCGAGGGAGGGGAGACCCAGTACTTC	CASSRSEGGETQYF
-	TRBV18	TRBJ2-3	14	-	TGTGCCAGCTCACCAAGTACTTCCCCGGATACGCAGTATTTT	CASSPSTSPDTQYF
once	TRBV5-4	TRBJ2-7	13	-	TGTGCCAGCAGCTTGGTAGGGGACTACGAGCAGTACTTC	CASSLVGDYEQYF